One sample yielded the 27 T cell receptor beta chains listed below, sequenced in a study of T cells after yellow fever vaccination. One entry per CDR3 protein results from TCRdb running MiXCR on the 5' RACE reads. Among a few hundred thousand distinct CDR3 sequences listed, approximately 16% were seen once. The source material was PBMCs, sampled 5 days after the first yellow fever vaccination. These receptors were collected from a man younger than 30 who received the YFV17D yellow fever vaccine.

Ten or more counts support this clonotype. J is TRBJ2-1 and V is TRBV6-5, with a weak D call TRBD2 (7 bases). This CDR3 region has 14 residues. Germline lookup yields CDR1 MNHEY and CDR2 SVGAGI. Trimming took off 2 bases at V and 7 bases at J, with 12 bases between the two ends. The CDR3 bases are TGTGCCAGCAGTTACACTGGGGGGGCAAATGAGCAGTTCTTC. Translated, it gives CASSYTGGANEQFF.

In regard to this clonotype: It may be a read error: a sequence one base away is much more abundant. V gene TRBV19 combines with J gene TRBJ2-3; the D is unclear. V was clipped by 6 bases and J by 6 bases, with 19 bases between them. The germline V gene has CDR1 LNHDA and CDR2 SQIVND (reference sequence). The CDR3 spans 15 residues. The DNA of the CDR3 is TGTGCCAGTAGCCCGAGTAGCATGGGGTCGGATACGCAGTATTTT. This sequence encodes CASSPSSMGSDTQYF. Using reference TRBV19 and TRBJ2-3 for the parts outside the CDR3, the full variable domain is DGGITQSPKYLFRKEGQNVTLSCEQNLNHDAMYWYRQDPGQGLRLIYYSQIVNDFQKGDIAEGYSVSREKKESFPLTVTSAQKNPTAFYLCASSPSSMGSDTQYFGPGTRLTVL.

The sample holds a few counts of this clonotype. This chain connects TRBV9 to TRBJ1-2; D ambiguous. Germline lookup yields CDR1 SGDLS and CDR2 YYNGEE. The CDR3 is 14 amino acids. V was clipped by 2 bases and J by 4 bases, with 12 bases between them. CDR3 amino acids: CASSVMDGVYGYTF. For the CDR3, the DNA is TGTGCCAGCAGCGTGATGGACGGAGTCTATGGCTACACCTTC.

CDR3: CASSLTQRDREFASTEAFF. CDR3 coding DNA: TGTGCCAGCAGCTTAACTCAACGGGACAGGGAATTCGCTAGCACTGAAGCTTTCTTT. This chain joins TRBV7-3 and TRBJ1-1; 9 nucleotides align to TRBD1. The CDR3 is 19 amino acids. Trimming took 0 bases from V and 4 from J; bases not matched to a gene: 15. The germline CDR1 and CDR2 sequences are SGHTA and FQGTGA.

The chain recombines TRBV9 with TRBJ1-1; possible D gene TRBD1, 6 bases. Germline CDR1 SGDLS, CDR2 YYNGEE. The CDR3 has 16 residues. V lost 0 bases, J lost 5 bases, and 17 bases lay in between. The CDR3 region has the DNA TGTGCCAGCAGCGTAGAAAGGGTTGCAGGGGAGACTGAAGCTTTCTTT. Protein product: CASSVERVAGETEAFF.

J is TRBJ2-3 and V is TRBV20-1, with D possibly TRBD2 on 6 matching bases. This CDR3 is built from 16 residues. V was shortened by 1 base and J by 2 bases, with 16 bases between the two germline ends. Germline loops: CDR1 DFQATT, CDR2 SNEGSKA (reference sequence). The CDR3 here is CSARVRGLAHTDTQYF. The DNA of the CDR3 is TGCAGTGCTAGAGTTCGTGGCCTAGCGCACACAGATACGCAGTATTTT.

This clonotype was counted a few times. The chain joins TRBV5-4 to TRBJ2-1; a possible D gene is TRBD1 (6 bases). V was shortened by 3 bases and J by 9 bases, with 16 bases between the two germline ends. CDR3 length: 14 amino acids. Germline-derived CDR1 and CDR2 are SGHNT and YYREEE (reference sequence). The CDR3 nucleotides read TGTGCCAGCAGCTCTCCAACAGGGTCAGGTGAGCAGTTCTTC. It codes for CASSSPTGSGEQFF.

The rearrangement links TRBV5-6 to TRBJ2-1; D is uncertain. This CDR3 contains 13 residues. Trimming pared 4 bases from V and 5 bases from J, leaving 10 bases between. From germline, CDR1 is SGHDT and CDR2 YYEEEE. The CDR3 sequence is CASSPIPNNEQFF. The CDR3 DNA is TGTGCCAGCAGCCCAATCCCGAACAATGAGCAGTTCTTC.

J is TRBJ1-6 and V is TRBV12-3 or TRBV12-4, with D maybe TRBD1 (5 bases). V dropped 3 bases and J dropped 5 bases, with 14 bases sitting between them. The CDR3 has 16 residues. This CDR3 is CASSFRLGGNNSPLHF. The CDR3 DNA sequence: TGTGCCAGCAGTTTTAGGCTCGGGGGGAATAATTCACCCCTCCACTTT.

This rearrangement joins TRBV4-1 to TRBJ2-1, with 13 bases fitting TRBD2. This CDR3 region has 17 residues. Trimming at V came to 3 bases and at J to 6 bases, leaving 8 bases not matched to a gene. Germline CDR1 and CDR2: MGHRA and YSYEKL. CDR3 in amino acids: CASSQATTSGGFNEQFF. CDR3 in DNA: TGCGCCAGCAGCCAGGCGACGACTAGCGGGGGGTTCAATGAGCAGTTCTTC.

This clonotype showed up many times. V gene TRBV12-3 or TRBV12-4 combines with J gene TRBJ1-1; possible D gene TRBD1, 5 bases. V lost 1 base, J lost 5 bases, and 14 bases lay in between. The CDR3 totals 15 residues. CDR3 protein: CASSLEGHRGTEAFF. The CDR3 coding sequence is TGTGCCAGCAGTTTAGAAGGACACCGAGGGACTGAAGCTTTCTTT.

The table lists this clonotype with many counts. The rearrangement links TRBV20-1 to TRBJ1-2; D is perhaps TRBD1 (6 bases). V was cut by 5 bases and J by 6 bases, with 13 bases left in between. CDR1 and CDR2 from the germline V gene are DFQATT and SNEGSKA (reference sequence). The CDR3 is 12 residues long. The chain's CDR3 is CSALSGVDGYTF. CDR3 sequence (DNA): TGCAGTGCTCTCTCAGGGGTCGATGGCTACACCTTC.

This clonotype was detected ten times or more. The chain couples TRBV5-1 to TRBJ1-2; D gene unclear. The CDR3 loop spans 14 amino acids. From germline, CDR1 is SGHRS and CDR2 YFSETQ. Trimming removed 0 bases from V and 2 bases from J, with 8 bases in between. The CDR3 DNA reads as TGCGCCAGCAGCTTGGTACAGTCCAACTATGGCTACACCTTC. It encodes CASSLVQSNYGYTF.

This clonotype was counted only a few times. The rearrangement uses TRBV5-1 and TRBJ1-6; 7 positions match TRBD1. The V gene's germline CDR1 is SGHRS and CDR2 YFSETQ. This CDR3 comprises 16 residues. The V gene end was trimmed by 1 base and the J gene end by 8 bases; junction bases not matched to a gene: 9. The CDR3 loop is CASSLMTGQHHSPLHF. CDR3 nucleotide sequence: TGCGCCAGCAGCTTGATGACGGGACAGCATCATTCACCCCTCCACTTT.

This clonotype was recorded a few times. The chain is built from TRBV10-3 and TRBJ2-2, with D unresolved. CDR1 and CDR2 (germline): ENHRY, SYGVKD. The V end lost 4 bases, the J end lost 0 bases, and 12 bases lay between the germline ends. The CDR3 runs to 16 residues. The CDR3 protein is CAISGAGYANTGELFF. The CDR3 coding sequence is TGTGCCATCAGTGGGGCAGGCTACGCGAACACCGGGGAGCTGTTTTTT.

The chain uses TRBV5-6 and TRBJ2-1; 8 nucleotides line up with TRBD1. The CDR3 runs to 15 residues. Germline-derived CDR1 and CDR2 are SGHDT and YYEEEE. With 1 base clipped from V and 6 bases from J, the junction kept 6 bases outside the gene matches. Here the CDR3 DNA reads TGTGCCAGCAGCTTGCCGACAGGGGCTTTCAATGAGCAGTTCTTC. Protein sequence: CASSLPTGAFNEQFF.

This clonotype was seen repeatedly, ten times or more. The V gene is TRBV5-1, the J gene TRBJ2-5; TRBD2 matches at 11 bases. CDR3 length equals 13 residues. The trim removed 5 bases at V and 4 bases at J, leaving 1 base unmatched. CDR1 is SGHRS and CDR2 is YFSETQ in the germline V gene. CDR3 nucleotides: TGCGCCAGCAGGACTAGCGGGGCAGAGACCCAGTACTTC. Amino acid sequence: CASRTSGAETQYF.

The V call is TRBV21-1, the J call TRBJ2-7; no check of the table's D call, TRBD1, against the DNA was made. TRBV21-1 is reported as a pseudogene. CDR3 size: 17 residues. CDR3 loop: CASNKRLGGERAYEQYV. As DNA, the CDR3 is TGTGCCAGCAACAAAAGGCTTGGGGGGGAGAGGGCCTACGAGCAGTACGTC.

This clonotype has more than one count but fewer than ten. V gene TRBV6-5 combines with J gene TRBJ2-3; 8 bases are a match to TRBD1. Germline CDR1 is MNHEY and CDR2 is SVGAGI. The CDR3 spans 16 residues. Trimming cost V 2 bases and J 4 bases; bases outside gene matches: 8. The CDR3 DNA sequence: TGTGCCAGCAGTTACGGAGGACAGGGAATGGCAGATACGCAGTATTTT. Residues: CASSYGGQGMADTQYF.

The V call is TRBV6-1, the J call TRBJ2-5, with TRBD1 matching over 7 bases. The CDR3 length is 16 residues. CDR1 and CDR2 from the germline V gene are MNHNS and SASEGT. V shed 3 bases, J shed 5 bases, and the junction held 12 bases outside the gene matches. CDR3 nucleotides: TGTGCCAGCAGTGATTTACAGGGGAATGGAAGGGAGACCCAGTACTTC. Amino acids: CASSDLQGNGRETQYF.

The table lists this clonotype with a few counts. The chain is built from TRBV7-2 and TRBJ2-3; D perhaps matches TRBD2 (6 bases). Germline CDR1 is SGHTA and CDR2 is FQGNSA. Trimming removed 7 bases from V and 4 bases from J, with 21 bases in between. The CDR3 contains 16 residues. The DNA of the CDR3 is TGTGCCAGCACTTCGCCGACGGCGGGATCGGCAGATACGCAGTATTTT. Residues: CASTSPTAGSADTQYF. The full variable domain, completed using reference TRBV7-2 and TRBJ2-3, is GAGVSQSPSNKVTEKGKDVELRCDPISGHTALYWYRQSLGQGLEFLIYFQGNSAPDKSGLPSDRFSAERTGGSVSTLTIQRTQQEDSAVYLCASTSPTAGSADTQYFGPGTRLTVL.

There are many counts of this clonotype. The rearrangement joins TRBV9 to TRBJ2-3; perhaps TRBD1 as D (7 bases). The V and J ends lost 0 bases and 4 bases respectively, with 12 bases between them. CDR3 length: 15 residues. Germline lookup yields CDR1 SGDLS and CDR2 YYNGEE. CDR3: CASSVATGEADTQYF. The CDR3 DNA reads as TGTGCCAGCAGCGTAGCAACAGGGGAGGCAGATACGCAGTATTTT.

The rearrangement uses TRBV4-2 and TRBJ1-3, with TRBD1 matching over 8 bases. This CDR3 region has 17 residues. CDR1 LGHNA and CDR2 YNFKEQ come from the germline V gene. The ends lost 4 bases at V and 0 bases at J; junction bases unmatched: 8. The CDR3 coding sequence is TGTGCCAGCAGCCGCGGACAGGGCGCCATCTCTGGAAACACCATATATTTT. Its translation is CASSRGQGAISGNTIYF.

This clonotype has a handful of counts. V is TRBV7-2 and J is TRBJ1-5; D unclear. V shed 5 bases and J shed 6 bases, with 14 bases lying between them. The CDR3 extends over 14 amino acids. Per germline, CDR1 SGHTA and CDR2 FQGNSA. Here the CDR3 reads CASSQAGLPQPQHF. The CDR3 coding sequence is TGTGCCAGCAGCCAGGCGGGGTTACCTCAGCCCCAGCATTTT.

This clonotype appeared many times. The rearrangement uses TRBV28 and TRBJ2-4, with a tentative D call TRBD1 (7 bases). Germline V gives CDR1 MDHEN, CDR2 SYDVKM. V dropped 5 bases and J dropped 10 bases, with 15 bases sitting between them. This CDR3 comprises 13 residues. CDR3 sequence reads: CASSLRQGLIQYF. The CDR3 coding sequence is TGTGCCAGCAGTCTTCGACAGGGACTGATTCAGTACTTC.

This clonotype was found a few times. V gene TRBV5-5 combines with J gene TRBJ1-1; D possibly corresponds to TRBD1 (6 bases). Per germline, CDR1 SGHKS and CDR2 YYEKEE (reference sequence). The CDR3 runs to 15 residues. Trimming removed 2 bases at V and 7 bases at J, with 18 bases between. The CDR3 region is CASSLSSTGIVEAFF. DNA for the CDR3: TGTGCCAGCAGCTTAAGTTCCACAGGGATCGTTGAAGCTTTCTTT.

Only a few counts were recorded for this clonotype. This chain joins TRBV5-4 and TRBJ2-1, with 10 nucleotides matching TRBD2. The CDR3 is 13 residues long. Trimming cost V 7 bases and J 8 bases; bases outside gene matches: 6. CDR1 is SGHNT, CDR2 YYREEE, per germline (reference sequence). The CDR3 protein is CASWGTSVDEQFF. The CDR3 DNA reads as TGTGCCAGCTGGGGGACTAGCGTCGATGAGCAGTTCTTC.